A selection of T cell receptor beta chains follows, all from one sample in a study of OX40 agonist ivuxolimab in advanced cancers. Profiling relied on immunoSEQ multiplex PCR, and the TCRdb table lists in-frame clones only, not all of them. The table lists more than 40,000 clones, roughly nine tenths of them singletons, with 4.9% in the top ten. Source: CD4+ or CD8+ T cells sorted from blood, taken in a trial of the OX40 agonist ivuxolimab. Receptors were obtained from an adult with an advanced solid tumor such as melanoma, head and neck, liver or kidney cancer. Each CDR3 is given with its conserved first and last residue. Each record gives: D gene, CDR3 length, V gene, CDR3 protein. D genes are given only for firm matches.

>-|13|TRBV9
CASGTGDYYGYTF
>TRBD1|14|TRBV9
CASSGDSFSTEAFF
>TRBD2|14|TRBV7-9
CASSPPLAADTQYF
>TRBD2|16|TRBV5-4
CASSFEAGGLVGELFF
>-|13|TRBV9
CASSVGTEETQYF
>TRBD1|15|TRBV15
CATRGTGQLQETQYF
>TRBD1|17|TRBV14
CASSIRLRDSHNEKLFF
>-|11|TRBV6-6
CASGGGHEQYF
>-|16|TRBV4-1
CASSQDFRGETGELFF
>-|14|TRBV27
CASSWGGGDTEAFF
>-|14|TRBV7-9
CASSHRRGDYEQYF
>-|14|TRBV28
CASEPGLNTGELFF
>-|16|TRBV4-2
CASSQEQGGFTDTQYF
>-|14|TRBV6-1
CASSELRNTGELFF